The T cell receptor beta chain under discussion was sequenced for a study of T cell responses to AZD1222 COVID-19 vaccine. This clone was counted a single time. What it recognizes is unknown. Study findings and constraints: The donor cohort was predominantly white British with a female majority, and clonal diversity may have been underestimated. Only a handful of AZD1222 recipients tested seropositive at baseline. Unmutated variant regions are reportedly targeted by nearly half of spike-specific TCRs. Sampled repertoires all dated from after the peak T cell response.

Profiled with immunoSEQ multiplex PCR; TCRdb holds only in-frame clones, not every one. There are 150,000 or so clones in the sample; more than 90% occur only once, and around 3% lies in the top ten. The CDR3 extends over 13 amino acids. Trimming cost V 8 bases and J 4 bases; bases outside gene matches: 8. Germline CDR1 MRHNA, CDR2 SNTAGT. Specimen: peripheral blood, collected on day 0 of AZD1222 vaccination. J is TRBJ2-7 and V is TRBV6-4, with 7 positions matching TRBD2. The receptor was isolated from an adult in good health. CDR3: CASGAGEPYEQYF. The CDR3 nucleotides are TGTGCCAGCGGGGCGGGAGAACCTTACGAGCAGTACTTC.